The present entry profiles one T cell receptor beta chain with its context. The data originate from a study of control samples from healthy donors and cancer patients. CDR1 SGHAT and CDR2 FQDESV come from the germline V gene (reference sequence). Trimming took 5 bases from V and 3 from J; bases not matched to a gene: 9. The CDR3 has 15 residues. TCRdb's copy holds only in-frame clones and misses some; the assay was immunoSEQ multiplex PCR. This sample yields approximately 52,000 clones, of which around 90% are seen a single time; about 3.5% belongs to the top ten. The chain couples TRBV11-1 to TRBJ2-7; 8 bases are shared with TRBD1. This clonotype was sampled from a man between 50 and 59 years old in good health. The sequenced sample was blood. The CDR3 region is CASSPRQGPYYEQYF. CDR3 DNA: TGTGCCAGCAGCCCTAGACAGGGGCCCTACTACGAGCAGTACTTC.